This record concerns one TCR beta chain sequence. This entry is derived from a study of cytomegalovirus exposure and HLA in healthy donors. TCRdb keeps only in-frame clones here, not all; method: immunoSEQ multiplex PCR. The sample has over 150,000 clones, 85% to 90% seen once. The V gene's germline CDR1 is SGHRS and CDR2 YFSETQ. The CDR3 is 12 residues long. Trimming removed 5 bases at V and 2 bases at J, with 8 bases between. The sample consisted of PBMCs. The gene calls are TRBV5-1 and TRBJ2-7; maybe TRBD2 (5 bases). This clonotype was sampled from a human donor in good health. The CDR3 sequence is CASREGAYEQYF. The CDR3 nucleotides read TGCGCCAGCAGAGAGGGCGCCTACGAGCAGTACTTC.